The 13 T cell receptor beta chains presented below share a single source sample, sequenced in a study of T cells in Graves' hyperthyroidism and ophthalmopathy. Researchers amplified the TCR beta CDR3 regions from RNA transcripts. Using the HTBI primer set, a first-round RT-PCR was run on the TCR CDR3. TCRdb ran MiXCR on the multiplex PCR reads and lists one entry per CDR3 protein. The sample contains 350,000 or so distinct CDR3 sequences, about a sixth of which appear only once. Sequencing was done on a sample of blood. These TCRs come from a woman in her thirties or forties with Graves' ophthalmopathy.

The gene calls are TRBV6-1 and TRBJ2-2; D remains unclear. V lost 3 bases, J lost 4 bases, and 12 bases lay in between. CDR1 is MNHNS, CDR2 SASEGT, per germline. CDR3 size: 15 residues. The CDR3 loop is CASSDAVAGTGELFF. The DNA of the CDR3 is TGTGCCAGCAGTGACGCGGTAGCAGGCACCGGGGAGCTGTTTTTT.

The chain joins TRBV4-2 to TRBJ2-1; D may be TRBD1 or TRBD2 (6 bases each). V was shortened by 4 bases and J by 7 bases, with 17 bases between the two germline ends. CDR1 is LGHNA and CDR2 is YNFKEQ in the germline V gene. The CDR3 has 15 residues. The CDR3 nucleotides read TGTGCCAGCAGCCCGGGAGCGAGAGGGGGAAATGAGCAGTTCTTC. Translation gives CASSPGARGGNEQFF.

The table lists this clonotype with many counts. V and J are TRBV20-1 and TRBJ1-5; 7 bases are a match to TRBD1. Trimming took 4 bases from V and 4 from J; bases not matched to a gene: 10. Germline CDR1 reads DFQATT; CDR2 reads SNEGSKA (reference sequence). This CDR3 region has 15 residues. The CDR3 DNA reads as TGCAGTGCTACCGGTGGACAGGTTCTGAATCAGCCCCAGCATTTT. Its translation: CSATGGQVLNQPQHF.

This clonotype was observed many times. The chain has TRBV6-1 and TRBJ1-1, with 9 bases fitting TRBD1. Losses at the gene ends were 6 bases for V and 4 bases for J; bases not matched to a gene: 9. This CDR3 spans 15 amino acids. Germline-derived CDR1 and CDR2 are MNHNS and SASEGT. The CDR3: CASSSPGTGRTEAFF. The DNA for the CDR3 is TGTGCCAGCAGCTCCCCCGGGACAGGGCGCACTGAAGCTTTCTTT.

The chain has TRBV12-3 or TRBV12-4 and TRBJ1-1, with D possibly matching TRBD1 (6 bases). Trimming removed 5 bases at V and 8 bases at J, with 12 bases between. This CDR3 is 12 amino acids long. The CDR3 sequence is CASSTGTLEAFF. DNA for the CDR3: TGTGCCAGCAGTACCGGGACATTAGAAGCTTTCTTT.

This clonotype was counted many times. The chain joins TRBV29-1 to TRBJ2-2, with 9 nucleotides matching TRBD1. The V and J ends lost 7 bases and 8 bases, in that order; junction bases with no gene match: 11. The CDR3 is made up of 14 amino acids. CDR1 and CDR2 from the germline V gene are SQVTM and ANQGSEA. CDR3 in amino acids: CSGSPGQGTGELFF. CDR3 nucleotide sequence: TGCAGCGGTAGTCCGGGACAGGGAACTGGGGAGCTGTTTTTT.

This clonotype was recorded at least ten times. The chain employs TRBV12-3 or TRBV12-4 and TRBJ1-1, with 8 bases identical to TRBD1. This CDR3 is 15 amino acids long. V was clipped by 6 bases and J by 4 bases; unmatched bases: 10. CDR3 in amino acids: CASRPTGQGGTEAFF. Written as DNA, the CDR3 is TGTGCCAGCAGACCTACCGGACAGGGCGGCACTGAAGCTTTCTTT.

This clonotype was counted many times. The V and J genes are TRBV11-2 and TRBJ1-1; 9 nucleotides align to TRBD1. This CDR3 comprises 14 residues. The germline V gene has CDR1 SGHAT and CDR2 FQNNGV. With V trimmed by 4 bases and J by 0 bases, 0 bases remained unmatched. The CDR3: CASSWTGVNTEAFF. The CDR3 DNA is TGTGCCAGCAGCTGGACAGGGGTGAACACTGAAGCTTTCTTT.

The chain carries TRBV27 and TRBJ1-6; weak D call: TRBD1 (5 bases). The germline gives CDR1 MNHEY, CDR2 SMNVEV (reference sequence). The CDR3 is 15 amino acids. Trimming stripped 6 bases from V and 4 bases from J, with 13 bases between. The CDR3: CASRYRQFYNSPLHF. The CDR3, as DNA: TGTGCCAGCAGATACCGACAGTTTTATAATTCACCCCTCCACTTT.

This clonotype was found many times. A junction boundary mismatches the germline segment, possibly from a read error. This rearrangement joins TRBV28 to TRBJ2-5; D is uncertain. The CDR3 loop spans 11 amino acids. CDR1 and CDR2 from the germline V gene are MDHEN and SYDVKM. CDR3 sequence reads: CASGLKETQYF. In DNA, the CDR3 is TGTGCCAGCGGTTTGAAAGAGACCCAGTACTTC.

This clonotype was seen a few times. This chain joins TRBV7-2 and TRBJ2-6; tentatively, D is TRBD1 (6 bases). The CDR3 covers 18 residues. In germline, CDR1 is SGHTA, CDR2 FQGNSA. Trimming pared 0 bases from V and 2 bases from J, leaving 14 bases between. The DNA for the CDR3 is TGTGCCAGCAGCTTAGCGGTAGTCAGGGGTACTGGGGCCAACGTCCTGACTTTC. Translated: CASSLAVVRGTGANVLTF.

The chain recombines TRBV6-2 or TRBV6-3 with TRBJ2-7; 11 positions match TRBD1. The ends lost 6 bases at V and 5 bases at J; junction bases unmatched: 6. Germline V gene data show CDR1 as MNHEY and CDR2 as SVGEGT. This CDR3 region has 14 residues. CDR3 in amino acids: CASRPGQGVHEQYF. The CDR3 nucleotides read TGTGCCAGCAGACCGGGACAGGGGGTCCACGAGCAGTACTTC.

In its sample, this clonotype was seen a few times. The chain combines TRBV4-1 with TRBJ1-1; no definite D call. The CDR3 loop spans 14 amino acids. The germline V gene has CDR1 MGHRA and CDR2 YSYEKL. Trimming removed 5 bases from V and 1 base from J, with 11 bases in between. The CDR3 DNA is TGCGCCAGCAGCTTTACCCTTGGGAACACTGAAGCTTTCTTT. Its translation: CASSFTLGNTEAFF.